A selection of T cell receptor beta chains follows, all from one sample in a study of shared clonotypes between healthy human individuals. The protocol was immunoSEQ multiplex PCR, while the TCRdb copy is restricted to in-frame clones and leaves out a portion. Of 1.5 million to 2.5 million clones in the sample, over 85% were seen once. Sequencing was performed on naive CD8+ T cells sorted from blood. The receptors were gathered from a man aged 18 to 29 in good health. The CDR3 runs from the conserved cysteine through the conserved F or W. The order of the fields is clone size, V gene, D gene, J gene, CDR3 protein, CDR3 DNA. D genes are given only for firm matches. Clone size is given for some rows only: seen once, a few or many times, or a class if the clone is expanded.

NA	TRBV7-9	NA	TRBJ2-7	CASRAGKTYEQYF	TGTGCCAGCAGGGCAGGGAAGACCTACGAGCAGTACTTC
NA	TRBV2	TRBD1	TRBJ1-5	CASSNFGTGLIGNQPQHF	TGTGCCAGCAGTAATTTCGGGACAGGATTAATAGGCAATCAGCCCCAGCATTTT
NA	TRBV9	TRBD1	TRBJ2-7	CASSAGGGLAALYEQYF	TGTGCCAGCAGCGCAGGGGGCGGATTAGCGGCCCTCTACGAGCAGTACTTC
NA	TRBV5-8	NA	TRBJ2-3	CASSPEPDTQYF	TGTGCCAGCAGCCCCGAACCAGATACGCAGTATTTT
NA	TRBV30	TRBD1	TRBJ2-7	CAWDRDRVGEQYF	TGTGCCTGGGACCGGGACAGGGTCGGCGAGCAGTACTTC
NA	TRBV7-8	TRBD1	TRBJ2-7	CASSLVGDSYLSYEQYF	TGTGCCAGCAGCTTAGTAGGGGACAGCTACCTCTCCTACGAGCAGTACTTC
NA	TRBV19	NA	TRBJ2-3	CASSPTGYSATDTQYF	TGTGCCAGTAGTCCCACAGGGTACTCGGCGACAGATACGCAGTATTTT
NA	TRBV7-9	NA	TRBJ2-5	CASSPQAQETQYF	TGTGCCAGCAGCCCACAGGCCCAAGAGACCCAGTACTTC
NA	TRBV28	NA	TRBJ2-7	CASSLTGSSYEQYF	TGTGCCAGCAGTTTGACGGGAAGCTCCTACGAGCAGTACTTC
NA	TRBV2	NA	TRBJ2-7	CASSEYYGGSYEQYF	TGTGCCAGCAGTGAATACTATGGGGGGAGCTACGAGCAGTACTTC
NA	TRBV19	NA	TRBJ2-7	CASSPESSAEQYF	TGTGCCAGTAGTCCTGAAAGCTCAGCCGAGCAGTACTTC
once	TRBV5-1	TRBD2	TRBJ2-1	CASSYGLAGEQFF	TGCGCCAGCAGTTACGGACTAGCTGGTGAGCAGTTCTTC
NA	TRBV27	NA	TRBJ2-7	CASSSGPSSYEQYF	TGTGCCAGCAGTTCAGGACCGTCATCCTACGAGCAGTACTTC
NA	TRBV6-5	TRBD2	TRBJ2-1	CASSYTTSGKYNEQFF	TGTGCCAGCAGTTACACCACTAGCGGTAAATACAATGAGCAGTTCTTC
NA	TRBV2	NA	TRBJ1-5	CASSEGGQGSQPQHF	TGTGCCAGCAGTGAAGGTGGGCAGGGCAGTCAGCCCCAGCATTTT
NA	TRBV14	TRBD1	TRBJ1-2	CASSQVRHRGHYGYTF	TGTGCCAGCAGCCAAGTCCGGCACAGGGGCCACTATGGCTACACCTTC
once	TRBV5-4	NA	TRBJ2-7	CASSWDRYEQYF	TGTGCCAGCAGCTGGGACCGCTACGAGCAGTACTTC
NA	TRBV4-1	TRBD1	TRBJ2-7	CASSQEGQATSYEQYF	TGCGCCAGCAGCCAAGAGGGACAGGCCACCTCCTACGAGCAGTACTTC
NA	TRBV30	NA	TRBJ2-2	CAWSAVGLGELFF	TGTGCCTGGAGTGCCGTTGGTCTGGGGGAGCTGTTTTTT
NA	TRBV2	NA	TRBJ2-3	CASSATSGTFDTDTQYF	TGTGCCAGCAGTGCGACCTCCGGGACGTTCGACACAGATACGCAGTATTTT
NA	TRBV4-3	TRBD1	TRBJ2-5	CASSQEWGAGGGQETQYF	TGCGCCAGCAGCCAAGAATGGGGGGCAGGGGGCGGGCAAGAGACCCAGTACTTC
once	TRBV11-2	NA	TRBJ2-7	CASNQFGGTYEQYF	TGTGCCAGCAACCAATTTGGGGGCACCTACGAGCAGTACTTC
NA	TRBV4-1	NA	TRBJ2-5	CASSQTREETQYF	TGCGCCAGCAGCCAGACTAGGGAAGAGACCCAGTACTTC
NA	TRBV4-1	NA	TRBJ1-1	CASSQEQGRGTEAFF	TGCGCCAGCAGCCAAGAACAGGGCCGGGGGACTGAAGCTTTCTTT
NA	TRBV6-6	TRBD1	TRBJ2-7	CASFEQGYEQYF	TGTGCCAGCTTCGAACAGGGGTACGAGCAGTACTTC
once	TRBV7-9	TRBD1	TRBJ2-7	CASSSKDTGGGLYEQYF	TGTGCCAGCAGCTCAAAGGACACAGGGGGCGGGTTATACGAGCAGTACTTC
NA	TRBV5-6	NA	TRBJ1-6	CASSPWGSSSYNSPLHF	TGTGCCAGCAGCCCCTGGGGAAGTAGCTCCTATAATTCACCCCTCCACTTT
NA	TRBV29-1	NA	TRBJ1-1	CSVEYGEAFF	TGCAGCGTTGAATACGGGGAAGCTTTCTTT
NA	TRBV2	TRBD2	TRBJ2-3	CASSDEAGTSTDTQYF	TGTGCCAGCAGCGATGAAGCGGGAACTAGCACAGATACGCAGTATTTT
NA	TRBV10-2	NA	TRBJ2-7	CASSGGSYEQYF	TGCGCCAGCAGCGGGGGTTCCTACGAGCAGTACTTC
NA	TRBV5-5	TRBD1	TRBJ1-1	CASSLFQGANTEAFF	TGTGCCAGCAGCTTGTTTCAGGGGGCGAACACTGAAGCTTTCTTT